The table lists the clone carrying this TCR beta chain with a few counts. The target antigen is unknown. The data were obtained in a study of T cell repertoires in cytomegalovirus infection. MiXCR, applied by TCRdb to the reads, yields one record per CDR3 protein. The repertoire holds approximately 1,000,000 distinct CDR3 sequences, with around 32% as singletons. The CDR3 spans 17 residues. Germline CDR1 and CDR2: SEHNR and FQNEAQ (reference sequence). Trimming took 3 bases from V and 4 from J; bases not matched to a gene: 14. The starting material was cultured CD8+ T cells from PBMCs, obtained from culture after CMV antigen stimulation. This TCR was recovered from a human donor in good health (CMV status not recorded). Some clones in this sample may be carry-over from other donors' samples. The rearrangement uses TRBV7-9 and TRBJ1-2; TRBD1 matches at 7 bases. In DNA form, the CDR3 reads TGTGCCAGCAGCTTCCGGGAAAGGGGGCTTTTGGTCTATGGCTACACCTTC. Amino acid sequence: CASSFRERGLLVYGYTF.